These 15 T cell receptor beta chains were all obtained from the same sample, sequenced in a study of control samples from healthy donors and cancer patients. Sequencing was performed with immunoSEQ multiplex PCR; in TCRdb, only in-frame clones are kept and a portion is missing. The sample has 95,000 to 130,000 clones, 93% seen once. The sequenced sample was blood. These receptors were taken from a man aged 25-45 years in good health.

This chain links TRBV5-1 with TRBJ1-6; D not resolved. V lost 4 bases and J 14 bases, leaving 19 bases between the germline ends. The germline CDR1 and CDR2 sequences are SGHRS and YFSETQ. The CDR3 extends over 14 amino acids. In DNA, the CDR3 is TGCGCCAGCAGCGTGGACGGACTATCTGATTCCCTCCACTTT. It encodes CASSVDGLSDSLHF.

This chain uses TRBV7-9 with TRBJ1-1; 9 positions match TRBD1. Germline V gene sequence: CDR1 SEHNR, CDR2 FQNEAQ (reference sequence). The CDR3 is 15 amino acids. V lost 5 bases to trimming and J lost 2 bases; unmatched junction nucleotides: 6. The CDR3, as DNA: TGTGCCAGCAGCCTATCGGGACAGGGAAACACTGAAGCTTTCTTT. Amino acids: CASSLSGQGNTEAFF. The whole variable domain, remainder taken from reference TRBV7-9 and TRBJ1-1, is DTGVSQNPRHKITKRGQNVTFRCDPISEHNRLYWYRQTLGQGPEFLTYFQNEAQLEKSRLLSDRFSAERPKGSFSTLEIQRTEQGDSAMYLCASSLSGQGNTEAFFGQGTRLTVV.

The chain joins TRBV27 to TRBJ2-7, with 9 positions matching TRBD1. This CDR3 has 17 amino acids. Germline values: CDR1 MNHEY, CDR2 SMNVEV (reference sequence). V shed 1 base, J shed 6 bases, and the junction held 13 bases outside the gene matches. CDR3: CASSLYDGTGRRCEQYV. As DNA, the CDR3 is TGTGCCAGCAGTTTATATGATGGGACAGGGAGGAGGTGCGAGCAGTACGTC.

The DNA of the CDR3 is TGTGCCAGCAGCGAGCGGGCGGAAAGGGGGCTTAATTCACCCCTCCACTTT. It is translated as CASSERAERGLNSPLHF. The chain employs TRBV9 and TRBJ1-6, with 7 bases identical to TRBD1. After removal of 3 bases from V and 6 bases from J, the junction contained 12 bases not matched to a gene. The germline V gene has CDR1 SGDLS and CDR2 YYNGEE. This CDR3 spans 17 amino acids. The whole variable domain, remainder taken from reference TRBV9 and TRBJ1-6, is DSGVTQTPKHLITATGQRVTLRCSPRSGDLSVYWYQQSLDQGLQFLIQYYNGEERAKGNILERFSAQQFPDLHSELNLSSLELGDSALYFCASSERAERGLNSPLHFGNGTRLTVT.

J is TRBJ1-4 and V is TRBV2; TRBD1 aligns across 7 bases. This CDR3 is built from 15 residues. Unmatched junction bases numbered 7, after V lost 2 bases and J lost 7 bases. The V gene's germline CDR1 is SNHLY and CDR2 FYNNEI. The CDR3 nucleotides are TGTGCCAGCAGTGAAACACAGGGGCGCACTGAAAAACTGTTTTTT. Its protein product is CASSETQGRTEKLFF.

The chain links TRBV28 to TRBJ1-3; possibly TRBD1 for D (6 bases). The CDR3 runs 15 residues. CDR1 is MDHEN and CDR2 is SYDVKM in the germline V gene. Trimming took 2 bases from V and 4 from J, leaving 12 bases between them. The CDR3 loop is CASSLVGAAGNTIYF. The CDR3 DNA follows: TGTGCCAGCAGTTTAGTGGGGGCGGCGGGAAACACCATATATTTT.

The CDR3 sequence is CASSHWHEQYF. The CDR3 DNA reads TGTGCCAGCAGCCATTGGCACGAGCAGTACTTC. The chain joins TRBV5-6 to TRBJ2-7; D not certain. V lost 4 bases and J lost 5, with 7 bases in between. Germline loops: CDR1 SGHDT, CDR2 YYEEEE. CDR3 length: 11 residues.

The chain uses TRBV7-9 and TRBJ2-5; D is ambiguous. Trimming shortened V by 5 bases and J by 2 bases, and 18 bases separated the two germline ends. The CDR3 length is 16 residues. CDR1 and CDR2 from the germline V gene are SEHNR and FQNEAQ (reference sequence). The CDR3 bases are TGTGCCAGCAGCGTCCCGGCGGCGTCTACTCAAGAGACCCAGTACTTC. Translated, it gives CASSVPAASTQETQYF.

This sequence joins TRBV27 and TRBJ2-7, with no clear D. Germline CDR1 and CDR2: MNHEY and SMNVEV (reference sequence). V shed 5 bases and J shed 0 bases, with 14 bases lying between them. The CDR3 consists of 15 residues. Here the CDR3 DNA reads TGTGCCAGCAGTCTTTATCCCTTCGGCTCCTACGAGCAGTACTTC. It specifies CASSLYPFGSYEQYF.

The chain uses TRBV7-8 and TRBJ2-2, with TRBD2 matching 10 bases. V lost 1 base to trimming and J lost 6 bases; unmatched junction nucleotides: 2. The CDR3 sequence is 15 residues long. Germline CDR1 SGHVS, CDR2 FQNEAQ. The CDR3 DNA reads as TGTGCCAGCAGCTTAGTGCTAGCGGGGGCCGGGGAGCTGTTTTTT. As protein: CASSLVLAGAGELFF. The whole variable domain, filled in from reference TRBV7-8 and TRBJ2-2, reads GAGVSQSPRYKVAKRGQDVALRCDPISGHVSLFWYQQALGQGPEFLTYFQNEAQLDKSGLPSDRFFAERPEGSVSTLKIQRTQQEDSAVYLCASSLVLAGAGELFFGEGSRLTVL.

This chain uses TRBV15 with TRBJ2-7; D is possibly TRBD1 or TRBD2 (7 bases each). V lost 4 bases to trimming and J lost 5 bases, with 27 bases between them. CDR3 length: 18 amino acids. Germline V gives CDR1 LNHNV, CDR2 YYDKDF (reference sequence). CDR3 DNA sequence: TGTGCCACCAGCAAGCGGGGCCCGAGGACAGGACACCAAGACGAGCAGTACTTC. The encoded protein is CATSKRGPRTGHQDEQYF.

This sequence joins TRBV5-1 and TRBJ1-2; tentatively, D is TRBD1 (6 bases). The V end lost 0 bases, the J end lost 2 bases, and 14 bases lay between the germline ends. From germline, CDR1 is SGHRS and CDR2 YFSETQ. This CDR3 is 16 amino acids long. The CDR3 nucleotides read TGCGCCAGCAGCTTGGCCAGTGGTACAGGGAACTATGGCTACACCTTC. Protein sequence: CASSLASGTGNYGYTF.

This chain connects TRBV1 to TRBJ2-7; the table's D call, TRBD1, was not checked against the DNA. TRBV1 corresponds to a pseudogene. This CDR3 is 17 amino acids long. CDR3: CTSSRSSGTGRTYEQYV. CDR3 DNA sequence: TGCACCAGCAGCCGGAGCTCCGGGACAGGAAGGACCTACGAGCAGTACGTC.

The chain joins TRBV5-1 to TRBJ1-2; perhaps TRBD1 as D (6 bases). Germline lookup yields CDR1 SGHRS and CDR2 YFSETQ. V was trimmed by 7 bases and J by 2 bases, leaving 15 bases between them. The CDR3 sequence is 14 residues long. CDR3 sequence (DNA): TGCGCCAGCGGCCAACAGGGAATGAACTATGGCTACACCTTC. It encodes CASGQQGMNYGYTF.

This chain joins TRBV29-1 and TRBJ2-7; the match to TRBD1 covers 8 bases. CDR1 is SQVTM and CDR2 is ANQGSEA in the germline V gene. The CDR3 has 15 residues. J was trimmed by 2 bases and V by 4 bases; bases with no gene match: 10. DNA of the CDR3: TGCAGCGTTGGACGCGGGACAGGACGGGCCTACGAGCAGTACTTC. Amino acid sequence: CSVGRGTGRAYEQYF.